The present T cell receptor (beta chain) was sequenced within a study of T cells in localized non-small cell lung cancer. A remark on this clone: No antigen is known for it.

The CDR3 spans 13 residues. Deletions cut 5 bases from V and 8 bases from J, with 15 bases between. Germline V gene sequence: CDR1 MNHNS, CDR2 SASEGT. The protocol was immunoSEQ multiplex PCR, while the TCRdb copy is restricted to in-frame clones and leaves out a portion. The sample carries tens of thousands of clones, roughly 90% recorded once. Findings and caveats of the study: Within adjacent lung there appeared a median around 60 of the top 100 tumor clones.

This chain joins TRBV6-1 and TRBJ1-2; D uncertain. Sample: peripheral blood, taken before any cancer treatment. The clonotype comes from a woman aged 35-75 years with stage I lung adenocarcinoma. This CDR3 reads CASSNNVVEGYTF. CDR3 nucleotides: TGTGCCAGCAGTAACAACGTTGTTGAGGGCTACACCTTC.